The rows below give T cell receptor beta chains drawn from one sample of a study of control samples from healthy donors and cancer patients. Sequenced by immunoSEQ multiplex PCR; TCRdb stores in-frame clones only, minus some. This sample carries around 150,000 clones, just over 85% of them seen once, and the ten largest clones take under 2%. Specimen: blood. The receptors here all came from a man between 18 and 29 years old in good health. The CDR3 runs from the conserved cysteine through the conserved F or W.

V gene: TRBV7-3; CDR3 protein: CASSRTGGQETQYF
V gene: TRBV4-2; CDR3 protein: CASRGQQAYEQYF
V gene: TRBV5-1; CDR3 protein: CASTPGDSFNYNEQFF
V gene: TRBV18; CDR3 protein: CASSLRTVPNEKLFF
V gene: TRBV28; CDR3 protein: CASTLTVANYGYTF
V gene: TRBV3-1/TRBV3-2; CDR3 protein: CASSQETGPGNTIYF
V gene: TRBV7-3; CDR3 protein: CASTHGRLGSYYGYTF
V gene: TRBV5-4; CDR3 protein: CASSSSGGFPYGYTF
V gene: TRBV6-5; CDR3 protein: CASSLTDTQYF
V gene: TRBV3-1/TRBV3-2; CDR3 protein: CASSRLAGNNEQFF
V gene: TRBV30; CDR3 protein: CAWSGGAGEKLFF
V gene: TRBV6-2/TRBV6-3; CDR3 protein: CASSYLLGGDTEAFF
V gene: TRBV6-6; CDR3 protein: CASSSPQRREKLFF
V gene: TRBV12-3/TRBV12-4; CDR3 protein: CASRTGAYGYTF
V gene: TRBV27; CDR3 protein: CASSLYQGVGQPQHF
V gene: TRBV20-1; CDR3 protein: CSGQHQETQYF
V gene: TRBV7-9; CDR3 protein: CASSKGGQGYTEAFF
V gene: TRBV4-3; CDR3 protein: CASSQGHDNQPQHF
V gene: TRBV7-8; CDR3 protein: CASRADTFPSYEQYF
V gene: TRBV27; CDR3 protein: CASRKGQMNSPLHF
V gene: TRBV11-2; CDR3 protein: CASSLSGDIRQTQYF
V gene: TRBV30; CDR3 protein: CAWVGTGEPYTEAFF
V gene: TRBV4-3; CDR3 protein: CASSQVLGQVAKFF
V gene: TRBV5-1; CDR3 protein: CASSLKGGIDRPGNEQFF
V gene: TRBV7-2; CDR3 protein: CASSPGQGGNYGYTF
V gene: TRBV4-1; CDR3 protein: CASSLRGEAFF
V gene: TRBV7-2; CDR3 protein: CASSLQGYNEQFF
V gene: TRBV6-2/TRBV6-3; CDR3 protein: CASSLYRETDTQYF
V gene: TRBV2; CDR3 protein: CASSAQGGYGYTF
V gene: TRBV3-1/TRBV3-2; CDR3 protein: CASSQDRTGEHTGELFF
V gene: TRBV5-1; CDR3 protein: CASSPGSRVGYTF
V gene: TRBV6-5; CDR3 protein: CASIPRGDRAGEQYF
V gene: TRBV18; CDR3 protein: CASSPGQGYGKLFF
V gene: TRBV7-3; CDR3 protein: CASSLTPNYGYTF
V gene: TRBV7-2; CDR3 protein: CASSLTGPGDYEQYF
V gene: TRBV27; CDR3 protein: CASSWRGQGVYGYTF
V gene: TRBV5-8; CDR3 protein: CASSPPGTYSTDTQYF
V gene: TRBV4-1; CDR3 protein: CASSQGGKVNTEAFF
V gene: TRBV27; CDR3 protein: CASSLRTHEKLFF
V gene: TRBV5-6; CDR3 protein: CASSLGGGVNTQYF
V gene: TRBV7-7; CDR3 protein: CASSLYGDGTGELFF
V gene: TRBV28; CDR3 protein: CASSSTGESSSDEQYF
V gene: TRBV7-2; CDR3 protein: CASSLDRAEDTEAFF
V gene: TRBV29-1; CDR3 protein: CSVAGLAGGSYNEQFF
V gene: TRBV28; CDR3 protein: CASSWPGQGKGGYTF
V gene: TRBV9; CDR3 protein: CASSVALPTTGTYGYTF
V gene: TRBV19; CDR3 protein: CASSTGQGPPSNTIYF
V gene: TRBV29-1; CDR3 protein: CSVPQGNEQFF
V gene: TRBV5-8; CDR3 protein: CASPQGVIRHNEQFF
V gene: TRBV5-6; CDR3 protein: CASSYRVVYGYTF
V gene: TRBV19; CDR3 protein: CASVNSGGSPLHF
V gene: TRBV9; CDR3 protein: CASSVGQGIYGNTIYF
V gene: TRBV7-9; CDR3 protein: CASSPRDRAMEKLFF
V gene: TRBV7-2; CDR3 protein: CASSPNSGNTIYF
V gene: TRBV6-2/TRBV6-3; CDR3 protein: CASSTTGRSGYTF
V gene: TRBV27; CDR3 protein: CASSLSRGSKNIQYF
V gene: TRBV6-5; CDR3 protein: CASSHSLAETQYF
V gene: TRBV30; CDR3 protein: CAWSVGSQETQYF
V gene: TRBV6-5; CDR3 protein: CASRDGHLPHSPLHF